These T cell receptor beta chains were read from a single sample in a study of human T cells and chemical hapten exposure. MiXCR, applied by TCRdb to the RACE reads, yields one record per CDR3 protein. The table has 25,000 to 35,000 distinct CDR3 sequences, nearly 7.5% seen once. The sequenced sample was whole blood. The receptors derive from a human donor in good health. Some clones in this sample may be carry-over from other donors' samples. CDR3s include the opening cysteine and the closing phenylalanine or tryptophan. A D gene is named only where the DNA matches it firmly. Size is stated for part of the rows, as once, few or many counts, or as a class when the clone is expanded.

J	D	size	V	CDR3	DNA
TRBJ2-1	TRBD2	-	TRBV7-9	CASSPLGRGTNEQFF	TGTGCCAGCAGCCCCTTAGGGCGGGGGACCAATGAGCAGTTCTTC
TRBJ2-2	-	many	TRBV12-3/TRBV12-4	CASSRGTGELFF	TGTGCCAGCAGCCGTGGGACCGGGGAGCTGTTTTTT
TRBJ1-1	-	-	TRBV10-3	CAISPLGGTEAFF	TGTGCCATCAGTCCGCTCGGGGGTACTGAAGCTTTCTTT
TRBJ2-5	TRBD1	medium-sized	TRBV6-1	CASSEAGTGGETQYF	TGTGCCAGCAGTGAAGCTGGGACAGGGGGGGAGACCCAGTACTTC
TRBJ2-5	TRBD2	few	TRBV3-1	CASSQVRTSGSVETQYF	TGTGCCAGCAGCCAAGTGCGGACTAGCGGGAGCGTAGAGACCCAGTACTTC
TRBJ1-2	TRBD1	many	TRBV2	CASSQGQGRNYGYTF	TGTGCCAGCAGCCAAGGACAGGGAAGGAACTATGGCTACACCTTC
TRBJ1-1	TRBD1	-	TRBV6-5	CASSINRGSTEAFF	TGTGCCAGCAGTATAAACAGGGGAAGCACTGAAGCTTTCTTT
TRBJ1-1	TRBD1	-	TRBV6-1	CASSEVQGASEAFF	TGTGCCAGCAGTGAAGTCCAGGGGGCCTCTGAAGCTTTCTTT
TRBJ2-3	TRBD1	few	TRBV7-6	CASSDPGQVTDTQYF	TGTGCCAGCTCCGACCCGGGACAGGTCACAGATACGCAGTATTTT
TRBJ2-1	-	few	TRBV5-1	CASSPVPQGEQFF	TGCGCCAGCAGCCCCGTCCCGCAGGGGGAGCAGTTCTTC
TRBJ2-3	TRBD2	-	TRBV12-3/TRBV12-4	CASSFRAGCTDTQYF	TGTGCCAGCAGTTTTAGAGCGGGGTGCACAGATACGCAGTATTTT
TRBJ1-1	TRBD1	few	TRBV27	CASIDYAGGRTEAFF	TGTGCCAGCATCGACTACGCAGGGGGCCGCACTGAAGCTTTCTTT
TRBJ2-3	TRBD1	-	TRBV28	CASSPGQGWDMGTDTQYF	TGTGCCAGCAGCCCCGGACAGGGGTGGGATATGGGCACAGATACGCAGTATTTT
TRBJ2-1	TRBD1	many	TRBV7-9	CASSLTQGANEQFF	TGTGCCAGCAGCTTAACCCAGGGGGCTAATGAGCAGTTCTTC
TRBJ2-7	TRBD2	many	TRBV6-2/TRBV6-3	CASSYELAGAYEQYF	TGTGCCAGCAGTTACGAACTAGCGGGAGCTTACGAGCAGTACTTC